Below, 21 T cell receptor beta chains from the same sample are listed, as sequenced in a study of breast tumors, draining lymph nodes, adjacent tissues. Samples came from axillary lymph nodes draining the breast cancer. TCRdb ran MiXCR on the multiplex PCR reads and lists one entry per CDR3 protein. The data contain around 140,000 distinct CDR3 sequences, around a third of them singletons. Sequences were obtained from axillary lymph node tissue. The receptors shown here come from a female donor with breast cancer. Some clones in this sample may be carry-over from other donors' samples.

This chain uses TRBV10-2 with TRBJ2-7; 7 bases align to TRBD1. The length of the CDR3 is 14 residues. V gave up 0 bases and J gave up 5 bases; unmatched junction bases: 4. Germline V gene data show CDR1 as WSHSY and CDR2 as SAAADI. CDR3 DNA sequence: TGCGCCAGCAGTGAGTCAAGGACAGGCAACGAGCAGTACTTC. Amino acid sequence: CASSESRTGNEQYF.

This clonotype was recorded at least ten times. The junction departs from the called germline gene at one end, perhaps through a read error. V and J are TRBV7-8 and TRBJ1-2; maybe TRBD1 (5 bases). The length of the CDR3 is 15 residues. Germline CDR1 SGHVS, CDR2 FQNEAQ. The CDR3 loop reads CASSFQAGTDYGYPF. CDR3 bases: TGTGCCAGCAGCTTCCAGGCCGGGACTGACTATGGCTACCCCTTC.

This clonotype has at least ten counts. The chain has TRBV11-3 and TRBJ2-7, with D unresolved. CDR1 SGHNT and CDR2 YENEEA come from the germline V gene. V was cut by 5 bases and J by 1 base, with 9 bases left in between. The CDR3 loop spans 13 amino acids. This CDR3 reads CASSLGPSYEQYF. In nucleotides, the CDR3 is TGTGCCAGCAGCCTCGGACCTTCCTACGAGCAGTACTTC.

This clonotype was counted at least ten times. The V gene is TRBV7-2, the J gene TRBJ2-1; D perhaps matches TRBD1 (6 bases). The CDR3 covers 15 residues. The germline gives CDR1 SGHTA, CDR2 FQGNSA. V gave up 2 bases and J gave up 6 bases, with 14 bases separating them. The CDR3 sequence: CASSLFTGRRNEQFF. The CDR3 bases are TGTGCCAGCAGCTTATTTACAGGGAGACGCAATGAGCAGTTCTTC.

This clonotype was detected many times. Mismatch with germline at one junction end may stem from a read error. The gene calls are TRBV6-6 and TRBJ1-2; 7 nucleotides match TRBD1. This CDR3 is built from 17 residues. Germline CDR1 reads MNHNY; CDR2 reads SVGAGI (reference sequence). CDR3 protein: CASSHSFGGGGHYGYTF. DNA for the CDR3: TGTGCCAGCAGTCACTCGTTCGGCGGAGGGGGCCACTATGGCTACACCTTC.

This clonotype was counted only a few times. The chain combines TRBV14 with TRBJ1-1; D may be TRBD1 (5 bases). V lost 1 base to trimming and J lost 7 bases, with 10 bases between them. This CDR3 has 13 residues. Germline values: CDR1 SGHDN, CDR2 FVKESK. The CDR3 sequence is CASSQVQEGEAFF. The DNA of the CDR3 is TGTGCCAGCAGCCAAGTACAGGAAGGTGAAGCTTTCTTT.

The chain links TRBV20-1 to TRBJ2-1; TRBD1 aligns across 12 bases. Germline lookup yields CDR1 DFQATT and CDR2 SNEGSKA (reference sequence). CDR3 length: 15 amino acids. After removal of 6 bases from V and 6 bases from J, the junction contained 9 bases not matched to a gene. CDR3 bases: TGCAGTGCCAAAACGGGGACAGGGGGCGCCAATGAGCAGTTCTTC. It yields the protein CSAKTGTGGANEQFF.

This clonotype was seen at least ten times. V usage is TRBV27 and J usage is TRBJ1-6, with D maybe TRBD1 (6 bases). The V gene's germline CDR1 is MNHEY and CDR2 SMNVEV (reference sequence). The germline V and J ends were trimmed by 7 bases and 9 bases, with 19 bases remaining between them. CDR3 length: 15 amino acids. CDR3 DNA: TGTGCCAGCACAACACGACCAGGGGTAGGTTCACCCCTCCACTTT. This gives the protein CASTTRPGVGSPLHF.

There are many counts of this clonotype. The chain employs TRBV12-3 or TRBV12-4 and TRBJ1-3, with D unclear. CDR3 length equals 16 residues. Trimming pared 3 bases from V and 0 bases from J, leaving 12 bases between. The CDR3 spells CASSLETGTSGNTIYF. The CDR3 DNA is TGTGCCAGCAGTTTGGAGACGGGTACCTCTGGAAACACCATATATTTT.

This clonotype was found many times. The V and J genes are TRBV18 and TRBJ2-7; no clear D gene. CDR1 KGHSH and CDR2 LQKENI come from the germline V gene. The V end lost 1 base, the J end lost 3 bases, and 7 bases lay between the germline ends. The CDR3 is 13 residues long. CDR3 DNA: TGTGCCAGCTCACCACTATCGAACTACGAGCAGTACGTC. Translating it yields CASSPLSNYEQYV.

This clonotype was counted at least ten times. This chain links TRBV5-1 with TRBJ2-2; TRBD2 is a possible D gene (6 bases). Trimming shortened V by 3 bases and J by 1 base, and 7 bases separated the two germline ends. CDR1 is SGHRS and CDR2 is YFSETQ in the germline V gene. This CDR3 contains 14 residues. The CDR3 region has the DNA TGCGCCAGCAGCTGGGGGGAGAACACCGGGGAGCTGTTTTTT. This codes for CASSWGENTGELFF.

This clonotype has a count of ten or more. This rearrangement joins TRBV4-1 to TRBJ2-6, with D possibly being TRBD1 (5 bases). In germline, CDR1 is MGHRA, CDR2 YSYEKL. The CDR3 loop spans 15 amino acids. Trimming cost V 6 bases and J 4 bases, with 13 bases left between them. CDR3 in DNA: TGCGCCAGCAGGTCTGCAGGGTACGGGGCCAACGTCCTGACTTTC. Amino acids: CASRSAGYGANVLTF.

This clonotype has at least ten counts. V and J are TRBV28 and TRBJ1-2; D uncertain. The V gene's germline CDR1 is MDHEN and CDR2 SYDVKM. V dropped 3 bases and J dropped 8 bases, with 7 bases sitting between them. This CDR3 has 11 residues. The CDR3: CASSLARGYTF. The CDR3 nucleotides read TGTGCCAGCAGTTTGGCTCGAGGCTACACCTTC.

This clonotype has ten or more counts. The V gene is TRBV7-2, the J gene TRBJ2-3; D is uncertain. Looked up from germline, CDR1 is SGHTA and CDR2 is FQGNSA. The CDR3 loop spans 13 amino acids. Trimming took off 0 bases at V and 6 bases at J, with 7 bases between the two ends. For the CDR3, the DNA is TGTGCCAGCAGCTTAGCGCGTGGGGATACGCAGTATTTT. Its translation: CASSLARGDTQYF.

The table lists this clonotype with many counts. The V gene is TRBV20-1, the J gene TRBJ2-3; D is tentatively TRBD1 or TRBD2 (5 bases each). V lost 1 base to trimming and J lost 0 bases, with 5 bases between them. CDR3 size: 13 residues. CDR1 and CDR2 (germline): DFQATT, SNEGSKA (reference sequence). CDR3 residues: CSARGGSTDTQYF. In DNA form, the CDR3 reads TGCAGTGCTAGAGGGGGGAGCACAGATACGCAGTATTTT.

A remark on this clonotype: A much larger clone lies a single base off, so this may be a read error. Here the CDR3 omits its conserved ending phenylalanine or tryptophan, so a read error is the likely source. The rearrangement links TRBV20-1 to TRBJ2-1; D is unclear. Germline V gene data show CDR1 as DFQATT and CDR2 as SNEGSKA (reference sequence). The CDR3 has 10 amino acids. Trimming removed 2 bases at V and 4 bases at J, with 0 bases between. As DNA, the CDR3 is TGCAGTGCTAGATACAATGAGCAGTTCTCC. As protein: CSARYNEQFS.

V gene TRBV24-1 combines with J gene TRBJ2-1; 14 bases agree with TRBD2. The CDR3 covers 15 residues. Losses at the gene ends were 7 bases for V and 6 bases for J; bases not matched to a gene: 4. Germline assignment: CDR1 KGHDR and CDR2 SFDVKD. Here the CDR3 DNA reads TGTGCCACCAGCAGGACTAGCGGGAGGATCAATGAGCAGTTCTTC. Its translation is CATSRTSGRINEQFF.

This clonotype has a count of ten or more. This sequence joins TRBV6-6 and TRBJ2-7; tentatively, D is TRBD1 (6 bases). CDR3 size: 15 residues. The V gene's germline CDR1 is MNHNY and CDR2 SVGAGI (reference sequence). Trimming removed 5 bases from V and 4 bases from J, with 18 bases in between. The chain's CDR3 is CASSTYRVDSYEQYF. Written as DNA, the CDR3 is TGTGCCAGCAGTACGTACAGGGTGGATTCGTACGAGCAGTACTTC.

The J gene is TRBJ2-7, the V gene TRBV7-2; 12 nucleotides agree with TRBD2. The junction had 15 bases not matched to a gene; V was cut back by 5 bases and J by 7 bases. CDR1 and CDR2 (germline): SGHTA, FQGNSA. The CDR3 totals 17 residues. The CDR3 reads CASSPGVLAGGTGEQYF. In nucleotides, the CDR3 is TGTGCCAGCAGCCCAGGGGTCCTAGCGGGGGGGACTGGGGAGCAGTACTTC.

This clonotype has at least ten counts. This chain uses TRBV6-5 with TRBJ1-6; 7 bases are shared with TRBD1. V lost 5 bases and J lost 10; bases outside the gene matches: 11. Germline values: CDR1 MNHEY, CDR2 SVGAGI. There are 15 residues in the CDR3. CDR3 bases: TGTGCCAGCAGTGTCAGACAGGGACTAGGATCACCCCTCCACTTT. As protein: CASSVRQGLGSPLHF.

This clonotype was seen repeatedly, ten times or more. This CDR3 reads CASRRQGAWNQPQHF. In DNA, the CDR3 is TGTGCCAGTAGGAGACAGGGGGCTTGGAATCAGCCCCAGCATTTT. This sequence joins TRBV19 and TRBJ1-5, with 10 bases aligning to TRBD1. Per the germline V gene, CDR1 is LNHDA and CDR2 is SQIVND (reference sequence). V lost 6 bases and J lost 4; bases outside the gene matches: 6. The CDR3 totals 15 residues. The full variable domain, with the rest looked up from reference TRBV19 and TRBJ1-5, is DGGITQSPKYLFRKEGQNVTLSCEQNLNHDAMYWYRQDPGQGLRLIYYSQIVNDFQKGDIAEGYSVSREKKESFPLTVTSAQKNPTAFYLCASRRQGAWNQPQHFGDGTRLSIL.